The clone carrying this TCR beta chain turned up a few times. The target antigen is unknown. This CDR3 has 11 residues. Germline CDR1 is SEHNR and CDR2 is FQNEAQ (reference sequence). V lost 3 bases, J lost 11 bases, and 9 bases lay in between. Disease duration under 2 months; hyperthyroidism patients were aged 18 to 65. Extraction of PBMCs used 7.5 to 10 ml of fresh peripheral blood. This specimen comes from a study of T cells in Graves' hyperthyroidism and ophthalmopathy. Study-wide context: Peripheral blood collection took place at initial diagnosis, before any treatment.

Amplification yielded TCR beta CDR3 regions, with RNA transcripts as the source. TCR CDR3 underwent first-round RT-PCR with the HTBI primer set. TCRdb used MiXCR to reprocess the multiplex PCR reads, holding one entry per CDR3 protein. Of hundreds of thousands of distinct CDR3 sequences listed, approximately 15% are singletons. Study results and caveats: Most clonotypes expanded in the thyroid (above 0.001) were also present in blood.

The source is a woman between 25 and 40 years old with Graves' hyperthyroidism. V and J are TRBV7-9 and TRBJ2-3, with unresolved D. The specimen sequenced was blood. The CDR3 sequence: CASSFNSLQYF. CDR3 DNA: TGTGCCAGCAGCTTCAACAGCCTGCAGTATTTT. The full variable domain, rest sourced from reference TRBV7-9 and TRBJ2-3, is DTGVSQNPRHKITKRGQNVTFRCDPISEHNRLYWYRQTLGQGPEFLTYFQNEAQLEKSRLLSDRFSAERPKGSFSTLEIQRTEQGDSAMYLCASSFNSLQYFGPGTRLTVL.